The 8 T cell receptor beta chains listed next were all sequenced from one sample in a study of OX40 agonist ivuxolimab in advanced cancers. Library prep was done by the immunoSEQ multiplex PCR assay. In its TCRdb copy, this immuneACCESS table keeps in-frame sequences only and misses some clones. Where compared with another copy, unresolved V genes explain less than half of these, and the others have no known cause. Counted in this sample were tens of thousands of clones; more than 80% of them appeared once. The ten largest clones capture 1.5% to 2% of the sample. Sequences were derived from CD4+ or CD8+ T cells sorted from blood, sampled in a trial of the OX40 agonist ivuxolimab. The receptor set was obtained from an adult with an advanced solid tumor such as melanoma, head and neck, liver or kidney cancer.

This clone occurred a few times. The gene calls are TRBV5-1 and TRBJ1-2, with D possibly matching TRBD1 (5 bases). Germline V CDR1 and CDR2: SGHRS, YFSETQ. Trimming shortened V by 3 bases and J by 4 bases, and 19 bases separated the two germline ends. This CDR3 comprises 16 residues. DNA of the CDR3: TGCGCCAGCAGCTCGGGGTCAGGGATGGTCTCCTATGGCTACACCTTC. As protein: CASSSGSGMVSYGYTF.

The chain has TRBV11-3 and TRBJ2-6; D is possibly TRBD2 (5 bases). From germline, CDR1 is SGHNT and CDR2 YENEEA. This CDR3 comprises 18 residues. Deletions cut 1 base from V and 0 bases from J, with 13 bases between. The DNA of the CDR3 is TGTGCCAGCAGCTTAGGTCGGGGAACCACCTCTGGGGCCAACGTCCTGACTTTC. It is translated as CASSLGRGTTSGANVLTF.

This clone appeared once. This rearrangement joins TRBV7-5 to TRBJ2-7; the table's D call TRBD1 went unverified against the DNA. TRBV7-5 is assigned pseudogene status. The CDR3 length is 16 residues. The CDR3 reads CVRSPSRGDRGNEQYF. The CDR3 bases are TGTGTCAGAAGCCCATCCCGTGGGGACAGGGGAAACGAGCAGTACTTC.

The chain is built from TRBV30 and TRBJ2-2; D call uncertain. Germline V gene sequence: CDR1 GTSNPN, CDR2 SVGIG (reference sequence). The ends were cut back, 2 bases at V and 4 bases at J, with 8 bases in the middle. The CDR3 has 13 residues. The DNA for the CDR3 is TGTGCCTGGAGTCCCGACGCCACCGGGGAGCTGTTTTTT. Amino acid sequence: CAWSPDATGELFF.

This clone was picked up a small number of times. The chain links TRBV27 to TRBJ2-7, with 8 bases lining up with TRBD1. Trimming at V came to 6 bases and at J to 4 bases, leaving 14 bases not matched to a gene. Looked up from germline, CDR1 is MNHEY and CDR2 is SMNVEV (reference sequence). The CDR3 loop spans 16 amino acids. In DNA form, the CDR3 reads TGTGCCAGCAGGGGCGGGCGACAGGGGATAGAGTACGAGCAGTACTTC. This gives the protein CASRGGRQGIEYEQYF.

This chain connects TRBV15 to TRBJ2-7, with 7 bases lining up with TRBD2. CDR1 and CDR2 from the germline V gene are LNHNV and YYDKDF (reference sequence). CDR3 length equals 14 residues. With 1 base clipped from V and 3 bases from J, the junction kept 3 bases outside the gene matches. This CDR3 is CATSRGAGIYEQYF. For the CDR3, the DNA is TGTGCCACCAGCAGAGGAGCGGGAATCTACGAGCAGTACTTC.

The chain is built from TRBV6-6 and TRBJ1-2; TRBD1 is a possible D gene (6 bases). The CDR3 is made up of 15 amino acids. CDR1 and CDR2 from the germline V gene are MNHNY and SVGAGI (reference sequence). V lost 2 bases to trimming and J lost 8 bases, with 18 bases between them. CDR3 coding DNA: TGTGCCAGCAGTTACGAGACAGGAGCCTGGTACGGCTACACCTTC. This gives the protein CASSYETGAWYGYTF.

The rearrangement links TRBV7-9 to TRBJ2-5, with D unresolved. In germline, CDR1 is SEHNR, CDR2 FQNEAQ (reference sequence). Trimming cost V 5 bases and J 2 bases, with 3 bases left between them. This CDR3 has 11 residues. The CDR3 DNA follows: TGTGCCAGCAGCCAACAAGAGACCCAGTACTTC. It translates to CASSQQETQYF.